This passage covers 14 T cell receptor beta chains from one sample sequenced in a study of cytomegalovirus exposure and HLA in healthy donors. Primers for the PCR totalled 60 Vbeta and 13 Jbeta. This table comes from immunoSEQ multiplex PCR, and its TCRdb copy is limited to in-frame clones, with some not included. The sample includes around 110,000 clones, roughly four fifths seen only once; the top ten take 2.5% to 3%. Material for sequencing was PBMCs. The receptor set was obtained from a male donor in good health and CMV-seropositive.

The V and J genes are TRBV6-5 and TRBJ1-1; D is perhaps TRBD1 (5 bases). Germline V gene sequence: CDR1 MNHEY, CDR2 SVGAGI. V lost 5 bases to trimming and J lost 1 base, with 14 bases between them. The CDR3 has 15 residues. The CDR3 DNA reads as TGTGCCAGCAGTACAGGATTCGGGGGGAACACTGAAGCTTTCTTT. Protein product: CASSTGFGGNTEAFF.

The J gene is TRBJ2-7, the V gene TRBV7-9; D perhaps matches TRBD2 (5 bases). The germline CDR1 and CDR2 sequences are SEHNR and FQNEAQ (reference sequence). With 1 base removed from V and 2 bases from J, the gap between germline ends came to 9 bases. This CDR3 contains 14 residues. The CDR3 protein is CASSLERGPYEQYF. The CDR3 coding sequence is TGTGCCAGCAGCTTAGAGAGAGGGCCCTACGAGCAGTACTTC. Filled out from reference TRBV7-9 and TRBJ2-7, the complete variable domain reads DTGVSQNPRHKITKRGQNVTFRCDPISEHNRLYWYRQTLGQGPEFLTYFQNEAQLEKSRLLSDRFSAERPKGSFSTLEIQRTEQGDSAMYLCASSLERGPYEQYFGPGTRLTVT.

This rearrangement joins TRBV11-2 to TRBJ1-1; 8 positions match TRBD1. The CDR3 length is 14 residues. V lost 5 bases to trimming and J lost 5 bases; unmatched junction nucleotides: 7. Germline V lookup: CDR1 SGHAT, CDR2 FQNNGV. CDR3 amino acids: CASSHPRGPTEAFF. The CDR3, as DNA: TGTGCCAGCAGCCACCCCAGGGGGCCGACTGAAGCTTTCTTT. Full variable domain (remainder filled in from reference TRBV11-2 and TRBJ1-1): EAGVAQSPRYKIIEKRQSVAFWCNPISGHATLYWYQQILGQGPKLLIQFQNNGVVDDSQLPKDRFSAERLKGVDSTLKIQPAKLEDSAVYLCASSHPRGPTEAFFGQGTRLTVV.

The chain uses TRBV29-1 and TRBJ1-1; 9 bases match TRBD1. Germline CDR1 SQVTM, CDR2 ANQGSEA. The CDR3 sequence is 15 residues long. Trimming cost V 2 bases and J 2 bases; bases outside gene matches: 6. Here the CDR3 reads CSVELLQGANTEAFF. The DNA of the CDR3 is TGCAGCGTTGAACTACTACAGGGGGCAAACACTGAAGCTTTCTTT.

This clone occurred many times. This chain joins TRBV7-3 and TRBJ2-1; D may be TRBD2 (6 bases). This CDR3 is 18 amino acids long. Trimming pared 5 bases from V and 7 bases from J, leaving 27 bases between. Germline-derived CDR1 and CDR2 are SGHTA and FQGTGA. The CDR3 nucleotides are TGTGCCAGCAGCGACCGGGACTCCTCGGATACTACAGGAAATGAGCAGTTCTTC. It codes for CASSDRDSSDTTGNEQFF.

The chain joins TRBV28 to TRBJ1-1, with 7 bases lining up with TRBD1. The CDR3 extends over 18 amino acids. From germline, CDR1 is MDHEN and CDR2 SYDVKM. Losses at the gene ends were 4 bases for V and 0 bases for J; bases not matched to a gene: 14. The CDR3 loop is CASSSTTGDSKLNTEAFF. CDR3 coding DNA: TGTGCCAGCAGTTCTACAACCGGGGACAGCAAATTGAACACTGAAGCTTTCTTT.

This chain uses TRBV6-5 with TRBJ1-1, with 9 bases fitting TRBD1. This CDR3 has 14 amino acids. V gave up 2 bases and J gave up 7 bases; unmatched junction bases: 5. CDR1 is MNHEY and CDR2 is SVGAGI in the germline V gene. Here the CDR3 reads CASSYGTGTVEAFF. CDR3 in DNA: TGTGCCAGCAGTTACGGGACAGGGACTGTTGAAGCTTTCTTT.

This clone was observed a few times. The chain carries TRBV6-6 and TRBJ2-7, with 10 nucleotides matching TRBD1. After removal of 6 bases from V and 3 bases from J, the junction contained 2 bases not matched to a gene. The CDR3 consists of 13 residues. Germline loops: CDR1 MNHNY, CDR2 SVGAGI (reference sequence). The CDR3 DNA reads TGTGCCAGCAGGTGGACAGGGGGCTACGAGCAGTACTTC. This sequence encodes CASRWTGGYEQYF.

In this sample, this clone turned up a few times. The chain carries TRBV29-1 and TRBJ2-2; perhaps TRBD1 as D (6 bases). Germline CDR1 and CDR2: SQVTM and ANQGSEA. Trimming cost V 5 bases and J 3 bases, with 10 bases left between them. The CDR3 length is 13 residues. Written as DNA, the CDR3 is TGCAGCGTTTCCCCAGGGGACACCGGGGAGCTGTTTTTT. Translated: CSVSPGDTGELFF.

CDR3 region: CASSTGQGASNTEAFF. CDR3 sequence (DNA): TGCGCCAGCAGCACAGGACAGGGTGCCTCGAACACTGAAGCTTTCTTT. The V and J genes are TRBV5-1 and TRBJ1-1, with 8 bases matching TRBD1. Germline values: CDR1 SGHRS, CDR2 YFSETQ. V gave up 4 bases and J gave up 1 base; unmatched junction bases: 9. The CDR3 covers 16 residues.

The CDR3 DNA follows: TGTGCCAGCAGTCCGCGGACTAGCGGCTACGAGCAGTACTTC. Its translation: CASSPRTSGYEQYF. The rearrangement uses TRBV28 and TRBJ2-7; 10 bases are a match to TRBD2. CDR3 size: 14 residues. The V gene's germline CDR1 is MDHEN and CDR2 SYDVKM. The junction had 4 bases not matched to a gene; V was cut back by 5 bases and J by 3 bases.

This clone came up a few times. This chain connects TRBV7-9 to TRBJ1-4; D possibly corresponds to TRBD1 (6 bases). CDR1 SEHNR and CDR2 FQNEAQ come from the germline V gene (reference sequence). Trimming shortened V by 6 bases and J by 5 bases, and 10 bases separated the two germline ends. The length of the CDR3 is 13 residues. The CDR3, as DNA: TGTGCCAGCAGACACGACAGGAATGAAAAACTGTTTTTT. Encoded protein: CASRHDRNEKLFF.

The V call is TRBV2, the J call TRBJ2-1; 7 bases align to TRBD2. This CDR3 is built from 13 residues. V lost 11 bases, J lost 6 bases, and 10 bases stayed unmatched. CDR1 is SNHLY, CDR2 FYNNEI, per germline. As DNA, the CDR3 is TGTGCCCGCACGGGGGGTCCGACCAATGAGCAGTTCTTC. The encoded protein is CARTGGPTNEQFF.

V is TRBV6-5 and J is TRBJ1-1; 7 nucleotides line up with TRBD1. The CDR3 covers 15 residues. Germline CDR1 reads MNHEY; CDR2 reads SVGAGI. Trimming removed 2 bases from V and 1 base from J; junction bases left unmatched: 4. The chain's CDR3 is CASSYAGTENTEAFF. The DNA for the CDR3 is TGTGCCAGCAGTTACGCCGGGACAGAGAACACTGAAGCTTTCTTT.